Shown below are 14 T cell receptor beta chains from a single sample sequenced in a study of T cells in localized non-small cell lung cancer. Some clones are missing from TCRdb's copy, which holds only in-frame ones; the method was immunoSEQ multiplex PCR. The sample lists about 8,800 clones; around 90% were seen once. The sequences come from peripheral blood, collected before any cancer treatment. The receptors here all came from a male donor aged 60 or over with stage III squamous cell lung carcinoma.

The rearrangement links TRBV28 to TRBJ2-1; 10 bases are a match to TRBD1. The germline gives CDR1 MDHEN, CDR2 SYDVKM. CDR3 length: 17 residues. V shed 5 bases, J shed 0 bases, and the junction held 7 bases outside the gene matches. DNA for the CDR3: TGTGCCAGCAGTGGGGGGGGACAGGGGAGCTCCTACAATGAGCAGTTCTTC. Translating gives CASSGGGQGSSYNEQFF.

This clone was seen just once. The genes are TRBV15 and TRBJ1-6, with TRBD1 matching over 8 bases. Germline values: CDR1 LNHNV, CDR2 YYDKDF (reference sequence). There are 16 residues in the CDR3. V lost 1 base, J lost 6 bases, and 5 bases stayed unmatched. The CDR3 region has the DNA TGTGCCACCAGCAGAGCTCGGGACAGGTTTAATTCACCCCTCCACTTT. Translating it yields CATSRARDRFNSPLHF.

This rearrangement joins TRBV15 to TRBJ2-5, with 8 positions matching TRBD1. With 1 base clipped from V and 4 bases from J, the junction kept 14 bases outside the gene matches. The CDR3 totals 18 residues. In germline, CDR1 is LNHNV, CDR2 YYDKDF (reference sequence). CDR3 in amino acids: CATSRGAGGSVRRETQYF. The CDR3 DNA reads TGTGCCACCAGCAGAGGGGCAGGGGGCAGCGTAAGGAGAGAGACCCAGTACTTC. The whole variable domain, remainder taken from reference TRBV15 and TRBJ2-5, is DAMVIQNPRYQVTQFGKPVTLSCSQTLNHNVMYWYQQKSSQAPKLLFHYYDKDFNNEADTPDNFQSRRPNTSFCFLDIRSPGLGDTAMYLCATSRGAGGSVRRETQYFGPGTRLLVL.

By share, this clone ranks as large. CDR3 bases: TGTGCCAGCAGCCTGCCCGGGACAGGGTCTAACTATGGCTACACCTTC. Translation gives CASSLPGTGSNYGYTF. The rearrangement uses TRBV4-2 and TRBJ1-2, with TRBD1 matching over 9 bases. The CDR3 contains 16 residues. The junction had 6 bases not matched to a gene; V was cut back by 4 bases and J by 0 bases. CDR1 LGHNA and CDR2 YNFKEQ come from the germline V gene.

The chain has TRBV29-1 and TRBJ1-4; D uncertain. Germline CDR1 and CDR2: SQVTM and ANQGSEA. This CDR3 is 13 amino acids long. V lost 7 bases and J 0 bases, leaving 9 bases between the germline ends. The CDR3 region is CSAETATNEKLFF. CDR3 bases: TGCAGCGCGGAGACCGCAACTAATGAAAAACTGTTTTTT.

The rearrangement links TRBV7-2 to TRBJ1-1, with D unresolved. Trimming stripped 1 base from V and 1 base from J, with 10 bases between. The germline CDR1 and CDR2 sequences are SGHTA and FQGNSA. This CDR3 has 15 amino acids. Here the CDR3 reads CASSLVGAGNTEAFF. In DNA, the CDR3 is TGTGCCAGCAGCTTAGTTGGCGCAGGGAACACTGAAGCTTTCTTT.

This clone appeared a few times. This chain joins TRBV5-6 and TRBJ2-7, with TRBD1 identical over 7 bases. Looked up from germline, CDR1 is SGHDT and CDR2 is YYEEEE. The length of the CDR3 is 16 residues. Trimming removed 4 bases from V and 6 bases from J; junction bases left unmatched: 16. The CDR3 protein is CASSPRGQPRRAEQYF. CDR3 coding DNA: TGTGCCAGCAGCCCCCGGGGACAGCCCCGTCGGGCCGAGCAGTACTTC.

For this clone: Other DNA sequences in the same sample also yield this CDR3. The chain combines TRBV19 with TRBJ2-2; no clear D gene. Germline values: CDR1 LNHDA, CDR2 SQIVND (reference sequence). V was pared by 3 bases and J by 0 bases, with 5 bases between. The CDR3 covers 14 residues. CDR3 sequence reads: CASSIGSNTGELFF. For the CDR3, the DNA is TGTGCCAGTAGTATCGGGTCGAACACCGGGGAGCTGTTTTTT.

There are a few counts of this clone. In DNA, the CDR3 is TGTGCCAGCAGCGTAGAGGGGGACCTCCTGGTGGATACGCAGTATTTT. Translated: CASSVEGDLLVDTQYF. The chain employs TRBV9 and TRBJ2-3, with D possibly being TRBD1 (6 bases). Germline V gives CDR1 SGDLS, CDR2 YYNGEE. CDR3 size: 16 residues. Trimming left V 0 bases short and J 6 bases short, with 17 bases between. The variable domain in full, with the rest retrieved from reference TRBV9 and TRBJ2-3, is DSGVTQTPKHLITATGQRVTLRCSPRSGDLSVYWYQQSLDQGLQFLIQYYNGEERAKGNILERFSAQQFPDLHSELNLSSLELGDSALYFCASSVEGDLLVDTQYFGPGTRLTVL.

CDR3 sequence reads: CASSSLGSINYGYTF. CDR3 DNA sequence: TGTGCCAGTAGTTCTTTAGGATCAATTAACTATGGCTACACCTTC. The chain uses TRBV19 and TRBJ1-2, with unresolved D. The CDR3 has 15 residues. The V end lost 5 bases, the J end lost 1 base, and 14 bases lay between the germline ends. CDR1 and CDR2 (germline): LNHDA, SQIVND (reference sequence).

The V call is TRBV28, the J call TRBJ1-4, with D possibly being TRBD1 (6 bases). The CDR3 covers 18 residues. V dropped 10 bases and J dropped 2 bases, with 26 bases sitting between them. Germline CDR1 reads MDHEN; CDR2 reads SYDVKM. The CDR3 bases are TGTGCCACATGGGGACGGGGGGGGCCGACTGGGACTAATGAAAAACTGTTTTTT. It is translated as CATWGRGGPTGTNEKLFF.

The chain is built from TRBV7-9 and TRBJ2-1, with unresolved D. This CDR3 is 11 amino acids long. Trimming removed 3 bases at V and 9 bases at J, with 6 bases between. Looked up from germline, CDR1 is SEHNR and CDR2 is FQNEAQ (reference sequence). CDR3 region: CASSLLGEQFF. CDR3 in DNA: TGTGCCAGCAGCTTGCTAGGTGAGCAGTTCTTC.

V gene TRBV28 combines with J gene TRBJ2-2; D is perhaps TRBD1 or TRBD2 (5 bases each). Per germline, CDR1 MDHEN and CDR2 SYDVKM. V lost 3 bases and J 0 bases, leaving 11 bases between the germline ends. This CDR3 comprises 16 residues. The CDR3 bases are TGTGCCAGCAGTTTTATGGGGGTAGCGAACACCGGGGAGCTGTTTTTT. Protein product: CASSFMGVANTGELFF. Variable domain in full (rest from reference TRBV28 and TRBJ2-2): DVKVTQSSRYLVKRTGEKVFLECVQDMDHENMFWYRQDPGLGLRLIYFSYDVKMKEKGDIPEGYSVSREKKERFSLILESASTNQTSMYLCASSFMGVANTGELFFGEGSRLTVL.

V gene TRBV10-1 combines with J gene TRBJ1-5; a weak D match, TRBD1 (5 bases). Per germline, CDR1 WNHNN and CDR2 SYGVQD (reference sequence). Trimming took 10 bases from V and 0 from J, leaving 16 bases between them. The CDR3 is 15 amino acids. The CDR3 protein is CATQTESDSNQPQHF. The CDR3 DNA is TGCGCCACCCAGACAGAATCAGATAGCAATCAGCCCCAGCATTTT.